These 11 T cell receptor beta chains originate from one sample sequenced in a study of blood T cell repertoires in COVID-19. TCRdb's table, derived via immunoSEQ multiplex PCR, lists solely in-frame clones and lacks some. The data show 70,000 to 95,000 clones, with 92% seen just once and roughly 6.6% held by the top ten. The sequencing input was peripheral blood. The source is a woman aged 55-69 years with active COVID-19.

The J gene is TRBJ2-7, the V gene TRBV5-5; 11 nucleotides align to TRBD1. CDR3 length: 14 amino acids. Germline assignment: CDR1 SGHKS and CDR2 YYEKEE (reference sequence). J was trimmed by 3 bases and V by 4 bases; bases with no gene match: 3. The CDR3 spells CASSHGTGGYEQYF. The CDR3 DNA follows: TGTGCCAGCAGCCACGGGACAGGGGGCTACGAGCAGTACTTC.

CDR3 in amino acids: CASSKPSYSREYEQYF. CDR3 in DNA: TGTGCCAGCAGCAAACCTTCGTACAGCCGTGAGTACGAGCAGTACTTC. The V gene is TRBV21-1, the J gene TRBJ2-7; TRBD1, the table's D call, lacks a check against the DNA. TRBV21-1 is recorded as a pseudogene. This CDR3 contains 16 residues.

The chain is built from TRBV6-6 and TRBJ2-2, with D possibly TRBD2 on 7 matching bases. Trimming removed 11 bases at V and 0 bases at J, with 16 bases between. This CDR3 spans 15 amino acids. CDR1 MNHNY and CDR2 SVGAGI come from the germline V gene (reference sequence). This chain's CDR3 is CASRGGGTNTGELFF. The CDR3 DNA reads as TGTGCCTCCCGAGGGGGGGGGACGAACACCGGGGAGCTGTTTTTT.

In DNA form, the CDR3 reads TGTGCCAGCAGCTCAAGCACCCTCGGTGAGCAGTTCTTC. Its protein product is CASSSSTLGEQFF. The gene calls are TRBV7-2 and TRBJ2-1, with D unresolved. V lost 4 bases, J lost 9 bases, and 13 bases lay in between. The germline gives CDR1 SGHTA, CDR2 FQGNSA. This CDR3 is built from 13 residues.

The chain carries TRBV5-8 and TRBJ2-1, with 8 bases fitting TRBD2. The junction had 7 bases not matched to a gene; V was cut back by 0 bases and J by 8 bases. Germline V lookup: CDR1 SGHTS, CDR2 YDEGEE. The CDR3 loop spans 15 amino acids. Here the CDR3 reads CASSLAGGRSYEQFF. CDR3 bases: TGTGCCAGCAGCTTGGCGGGCGGGAGGTCGTATGAGCAGTTCTTC. The full variable domain, completed using reference TRBV5-8 and TRBJ2-1, is EAGVTQSPTHLIKTRGQQATLRCSPISGHTSVYWYQQALGLGLQFLLWYDEGEERNRGNFPPRFSGRQFPNYSSELNVNALELEDSALYLCASSLAGGRSYEQFFGPGTRLTVL.

The chain recombines TRBV11-2 with TRBJ1-2; weak D call: TRBD1 (5 bases). This CDR3 is 14 amino acids long. Germline V gives CDR1 SGHAT, CDR2 FQNNGV. The germline V and J ends were trimmed by 1 base and 7 bases, with 13 bases remaining between them. This chain's CDR3 is CASSLGQFDLGYTF. The CDR3 DNA is TGTGCCAGCAGCTTAGGACAGTTCGACCTTGGCTACACCTTC.

This rearrangement joins TRBV6-2 or TRBV6-3 to TRBJ2-3; 10 nucleotides align to TRBD1. V dropped 4 bases and J dropped 7; count of bases not matched to a gene: 2. CDR3 length equals 13 residues. Looked up from germline, CDR1 is MNHEY and CDR2 is SVGEGT. Here the CDR3 reads CASSWTGGNTQYF. The CDR3 coding sequence is TGTGCCAGCAGTTGGACAGGGGGGAATACGCAGTATTTT.

This clone was found a few times. The gene calls are TRBV7-2 and TRBJ1-2; D uncertain. The CDR3 contains 12 residues. Germline assignment: CDR1 SGHTA and CDR2 FQGNSA. V was pared by 7 bases and J by 6 bases, with 12 bases between. The DNA for the CDR3 is TGTGCCAGCACGACACCGCCGAATGGCTACACCTTC. It specifies CASTTPPNGYTF.

The chain employs TRBV7-8 and TRBJ2-2; D not certain. Germline V gene data show CDR1 as SGHVS and CDR2 as FQNEAQ. The CDR3 contains 15 residues. With 5 bases removed from V and 1 base from J, the gap between germline ends came to 11 bases. The CDR3 nucleotides are TGTGCCAGCAGCCCCAGCGAAATGAACACCGGGGAGCTGTTTTTT. It is translated as CASSPSEMNTGELFF.

The V call is TRBV7-9, the J call TRBJ2-7, with D uncertain. The CDR3 spans 12 residues. Trimming removed 4 bases from V and 5 bases from J, with 9 bases in between. Germline V gives CDR1 SEHNR, CDR2 FQNEAQ (reference sequence). The CDR3 nucleotides are TGTGCCAGCAGCTCATCGGAGCACGAGCAGTACTTC. Translated: CASSSSEHEQYF.

This chain joins TRBV5-1 and TRBJ1-4, with 10 nucleotides matching TRBD1. J gave up 6 bases and V 0 bases, and 2 bases lay outside the gene matches. CDR3 size: 15 residues. The germline V gene encodes CDR1 SGHRS and CDR2 YFSETQ. As DNA, the CDR3 is TGCGCCAGCAGCTTGGCCGGGACAGGGGATGAAAAACTGTTTTTT. This codes for CASSLAGTGDEKLFF.